The following is a T cell receptor beta chain sequence with its context. Its target is unknown. Additional DNA sequences in this sample encode the identical CDR3. Germline CDR1 and CDR2: ENHRY and SYGVKD. The V segment lost 7 bases and the J segment 8 bases; nucleotides outside the gene matches: 6. The CDR3 covers 13 residues. The record originates from a study of graft-versus-host responses after intestinal transplantation. Study as a whole: Anti-thymocyte globulin was used for induction in all recipients, who then took tacrolimus and steroids for approximately 3 years.

The study, taken as a whole, reports: Maximum circulating GvH clone levels tracked with early post-transplant HvG decreases. Across patients carrying graft-donor T cell macrochimerism, allografts held high graft-versus-host to host-versus-graft clonal ratios. Detected in recipient marrow were GvH clones, some of which were first observed in ileum or blood.

Generated by immunoSEQ multiplex PCR, the TCRdb table keeps only in-frame clones and is missing some. The sample holds approximately 77,000 clones, around 92% seen once. The rearrangement joins TRBV10-3 to TRBJ1-2, with 11 positions matching TRBD1. The specimen comprised PBMCs, sampled 98 days after intestinal transplantation. This TCR derives from a human patient who received an intestinal transplant, so some T cells may come from the graft donor. The CDR3 loop is CAITDGTGGGYTF. For the CDR3, the DNA is TGTGCCATCACGGACGGGACAGGGGGAGGCTACACCTTC.